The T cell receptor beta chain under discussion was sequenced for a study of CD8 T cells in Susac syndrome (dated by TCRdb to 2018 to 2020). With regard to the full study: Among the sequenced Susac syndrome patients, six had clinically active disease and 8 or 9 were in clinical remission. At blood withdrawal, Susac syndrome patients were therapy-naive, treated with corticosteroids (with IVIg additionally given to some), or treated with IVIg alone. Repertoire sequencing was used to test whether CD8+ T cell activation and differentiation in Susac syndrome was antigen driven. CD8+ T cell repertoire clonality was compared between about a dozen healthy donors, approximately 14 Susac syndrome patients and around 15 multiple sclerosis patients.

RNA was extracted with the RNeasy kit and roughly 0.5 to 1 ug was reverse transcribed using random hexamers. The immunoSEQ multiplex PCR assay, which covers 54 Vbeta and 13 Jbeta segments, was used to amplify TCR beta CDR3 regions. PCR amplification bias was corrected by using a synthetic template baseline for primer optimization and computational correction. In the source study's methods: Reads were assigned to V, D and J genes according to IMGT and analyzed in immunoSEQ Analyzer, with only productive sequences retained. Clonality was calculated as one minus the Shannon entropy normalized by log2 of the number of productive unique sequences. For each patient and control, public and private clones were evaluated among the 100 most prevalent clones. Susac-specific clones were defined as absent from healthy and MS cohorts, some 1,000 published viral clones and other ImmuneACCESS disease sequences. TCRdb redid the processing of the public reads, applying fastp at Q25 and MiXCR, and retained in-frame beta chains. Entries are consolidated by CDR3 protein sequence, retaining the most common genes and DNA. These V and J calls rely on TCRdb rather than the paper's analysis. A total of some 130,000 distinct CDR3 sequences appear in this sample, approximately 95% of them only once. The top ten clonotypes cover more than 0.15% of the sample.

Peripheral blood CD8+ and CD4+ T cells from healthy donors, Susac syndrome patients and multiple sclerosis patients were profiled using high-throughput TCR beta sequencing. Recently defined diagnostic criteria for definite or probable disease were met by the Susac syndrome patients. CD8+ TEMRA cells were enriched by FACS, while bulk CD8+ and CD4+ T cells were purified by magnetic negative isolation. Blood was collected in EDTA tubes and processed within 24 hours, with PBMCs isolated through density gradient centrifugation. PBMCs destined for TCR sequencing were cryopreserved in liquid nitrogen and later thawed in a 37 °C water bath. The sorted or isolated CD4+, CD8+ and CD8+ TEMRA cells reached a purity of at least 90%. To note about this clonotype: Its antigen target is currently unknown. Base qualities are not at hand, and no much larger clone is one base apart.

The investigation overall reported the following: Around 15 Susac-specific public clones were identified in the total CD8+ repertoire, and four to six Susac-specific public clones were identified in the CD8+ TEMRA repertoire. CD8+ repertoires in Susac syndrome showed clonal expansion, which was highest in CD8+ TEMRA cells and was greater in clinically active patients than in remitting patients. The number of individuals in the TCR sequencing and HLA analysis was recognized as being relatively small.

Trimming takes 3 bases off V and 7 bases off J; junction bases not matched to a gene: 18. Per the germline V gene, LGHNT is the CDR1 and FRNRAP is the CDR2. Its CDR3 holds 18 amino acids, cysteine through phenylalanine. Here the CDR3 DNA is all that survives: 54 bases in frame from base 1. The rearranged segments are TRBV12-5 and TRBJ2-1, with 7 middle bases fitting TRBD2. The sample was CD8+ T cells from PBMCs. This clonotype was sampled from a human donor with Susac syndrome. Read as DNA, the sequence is TGTGCTAGTGGTTTTGGGGGGGTCGGCGGGAGAAGTCGGAATGAGCAGTTCTTC. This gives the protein CASGFGGVGGRSRNEQFF.